The next 25 T cell receptor beta chains were all read from a single sample in a study of vaccination effects on CD4 cells after COVID-19. CD4+ T cells specific for antigen were expanded with viral peptide pools by the ViraFEST assay before sequencing. Following an approximately eleven-day culture, CD4+ T cells were purified. All vaccine recipients tested negative for nucleocapsid antibodies and had never contracted SARS-CoV-2 infection. Their target antigens are unknown. TCRdb's copy holds only in-frame clones and misses some; the assay was immunoSEQ multiplex PCR. The sample lists some 20,000 clones, approximately 70% seen once, with around 9.1% in the top ten. The sample in question was CD4+ T cells from PBMCs cultured with HCoV-NL63 spike peptides, obtained before COVID-19 vaccination. Receptor source: a human donor who received a COVID-19 vaccine.

The table lists this clone with a count of one. The chain combines TRBV30 with TRBJ2-5, with a tentative D call TRBD2 (5 bases). Trimming pared 1 base from V and 5 bases from J, leaving 5 bases between. The CDR3 has 11 amino acids. Germline values: CDR1 GTSNPN, CDR2 SVGIG (reference sequence). Here the CDR3 DNA reads TGTGCCTGGAGTGGAGGGGAGACCCAGTACTTC. Protein: CAWSGGETQYF.

This chain's CDR3 is CASSSRTGSYEQYF. The DNA of the CDR3 is TGTGCCAGCAGCTCCAGGACAGGCTCCTACGAGCAGTACTTC. V and J are TRBV7-8 and TRBJ2-7; 7 positions agree with TRBD1. The CDR3 has 14 amino acids. With V trimmed by 4 bases and J by 0 bases, 3 bases remained unmatched. CDR1 and CDR2 (germline): SGHVS, FQNEAQ.

This clone appeared once. V is TRBV7-9 and J is TRBJ2-1, with TRBD2 matching over 9 bases. V lost 5 bases and J lost 2; bases outside the gene matches: 4. In germline, CDR1 is SEHNR, CDR2 FQNEAQ (reference sequence). CDR3 length: 15 amino acids. CDR3 sequence reads: CASSGREGPYNEQFF. In nucleotides, the CDR3 is TGTGCCAGCAGCGGGCGGGAGGGCCCCTACAATGAGCAGTTCTTC.

V is TRBV15 and J is TRBJ2-2; either TRBD1 or TRBD2 may fit D (5 bases each). V was clipped by 6 bases and J by 0 bases, with 11 bases between them. The CDR3 has 15 residues. The V gene's germline CDR1 is LNHNV and CDR2 YYDKDF (reference sequence). The CDR3 DNA is TGTGCCACCAGACAGCAGGGAGCGAACACCGGGGAGCTGTTTTTT. Protein sequence: CATRQQGANTGELFF.

This chain connects TRBV5-4 to TRBJ2-5; 9 positions match TRBD1. The CDR3 runs to 15 residues. Germline lookup yields CDR1 SGHNT and CDR2 YYREEE (reference sequence). V dropped 4 bases and J dropped 2; count of bases not matched to a gene: 6. CDR3 DNA sequence: TGTGCCAGCAGCGGCCGGGACAGGGCTCAAGAGACCCAGTACTTC. This codes for CASSGRDRAQETQYF.

The V and J genes are TRBV5-1 and TRBJ2-5; no clear D. V was cut by 0 bases and J by 5 bases, with 2 bases left in between. The CDR3 totals 11 residues. Germline V gene data show CDR1 as SGHRS and CDR2 as YFSETQ. The CDR3 nucleotides are TGCGCCAGCAGCTTGGCTGAGACCCAGTACTTC. Its protein product is CASSLAETQYF.

The rearrangement joins TRBV15 to TRBJ1-2, with a possible D match to TRBD1 (6 bases). CDR1 LNHNV and CDR2 YYDKDF come from the germline V gene (reference sequence). CDR3 size: 13 residues. V lost 1 base to trimming and J lost 8 bases, with 11 bases between them. CDR3 region: CATSRVGGRGYTF. The CDR3 DNA sequence: TGTGCCACCAGCAGAGTCGGGGGGCGCGGCTACACCTTC. The entire variable domain, with the rest obtained from reference TRBV15 and TRBJ1-2, is as follows: DAMVIQNPRYQVTQFGKPVTLSCSQTLNHNVMYWYQQKSSQAPKLLFHYYDKDFNNEADTPDNFQSRRPNTSFCFLDIRSPGLGDTAMYLCATSRVGGRGYTFGSGTRLTVV.

V gene TRBV2 combines with J gene TRBJ1-1; no firm D call. The CDR3 spans 16 residues. CDR1 and CDR2 (germline): SNHLY, FYNNEI. V lost 2 bases and J lost 1, with 14 bases in between. CDR3 sequence: CASSESRLRRNTEAFF. In DNA, the CDR3 is TGTGCCAGCAGTGAATCAAGACTCCGAAGGAACACTGAAGCTTTCTTT. The entire variable domain, with the rest obtained from reference TRBV2 and TRBJ1-1, is as follows: EPEVTQTPSHQVTQMGQEVILRCVPISNHLYFYWYRQILGQKVEFLVSFYNNEISEKSEIFDDQFSVERPDGSNFTLKIRSTKLEDSAMYFCASSESRLRRNTEAFFGQGTRLTVV.

The chain couples TRBV19 to TRBJ2-6; D not certain. V was cut by 6 bases and J by 1 base, with 16 bases left in between. Germline CDR1 LNHDA, CDR2 SQIVND (reference sequence). The CDR3 covers 17 residues. CDR3 sequence reads: CASRGLGFGSGANVLTF. The DNA of the CDR3 is TGTGCCAGTAGAGGGCTGGGTTTTGGATCTGGGGCCAACGTCCTGACTTTC.

The V gene is TRBV11-2, the J gene TRBJ1-1; TRBD1 matches at 11 bases. The CDR3 has 15 amino acids. The trim removed 4 bases at V and 6 bases at J, leaving 7 bases unmatched. Germline values: CDR1 SGHAT, CDR2 FQNNGV. CDR3 bases: TGTGCCAGCAGCTCTCGGACAGGGGGCATCCCTGAAGCTTTCTTT. Its protein product is CASSSRTGGIPEAFF.

V usage is TRBV14 and J usage is TRBJ1-2, with 9 bases that match TRBD1. CDR1 is SGHDN and CDR2 is FVKESK in the germline V gene. V dropped 4 bases and J dropped 3; count of bases not matched to a gene: 9. The length of the CDR3 is 16 residues. The CDR3 sequence: CASSRGTGRNDYGYTF. The CDR3 DNA is TGTGCCAGCAGCCGAGGGACAGGGAGGAATGACTATGGCTACACCTTC.

The rearrangement links TRBV3-1 (or the pseudogene TRBV3-2) to TRBJ2-2; the D is unclear. CDR3 size: 14 residues. Germline V gene data show CDR1 as LGHDT and CDR2 as YNNKEL (reference sequence). Trimming took 3 bases from V and 3 from J, leaving 8 bases between them. The CDR3 here is CASSQPTHTGELFF. In nucleotides, the CDR3 is TGTGCCAGCAGCCAGCCGACTCACACCGGGGAGCTGTTTTTT.

In this sample, this clone turned up once. The genes are TRBV7-9 and TRBJ2-5, with 8 positions matching TRBD1. In germline, CDR1 is SEHNR, CDR2 FQNEAQ (reference sequence). The CDR3 length is 14 residues. Unmatched junction bases numbered 1, after V lost 3 bases and J lost 1 base. The CDR3 region has the DNA TGTGCCAGCAGCTTCGACAGGGGCCAAGAGACCCAGTACTTC. Residues: CASSFDRGQETQYF.

This clone occurred a few times. This chain connects TRBV13 to TRBJ2-2; D is unclear. Trimming stripped 5 bases from V and 2 bases from J, with 9 bases between. The germline V gene has CDR1 PRHDT and CDR2 FYEKMQ (reference sequence). The CDR3 spans 14 residues. CDR3 protein: CASSRTGNTGELFF. The CDR3 DNA sequence: TGTGCCAGCAGCCGGACGGGCAACACCGGGGAGCTGTTTTTT.

The rearrangement joins TRBV13 to TRBJ2-1; D is possibly TRBD1 (6 bases). V lost 0 bases and J lost 2, with 17 bases in between. The CDR3 consists of 18 residues. Per the germline V gene, CDR1 is PRHDT and CDR2 is FYEKMQ (reference sequence). The CDR3 nucleotides read TGTGCCAGCAGCTTAGGCCTTTTGTGGGACAAGACCTACAATGAGCAGTTCTTC. Protein product: CASSLGLLWDKTYNEQFF. Full variable domain (missing parts from reference TRBV13 and TRBJ2-1): AAGVIQSPRHLIKEKRETATLKCYPIPRHDTVYWYQQGPGQDPQFLISFYEKMQSDKGSIPDRFSAQQFSDYHSELNMSSLELGDSALYFCASSLGLLWDKTYNEQFFGPGTRLTVL.

The V call is TRBV30, the J call TRBJ1-2; TRBD1 agrees at 7 bases. The junction had 13 bases not matched to a gene; V was cut back by 4 bases and J by 5 bases. Germline assignment: CDR1 GTSNPN and CDR2 SVGIG (reference sequence). This CDR3 has 15 amino acids. CDR3 nucleotide sequence: TGTGCCTGGAACGACAGGGACCGGGACCTTTATGGCTACACCTTC. Its translation is CAWNDRDRDLYGYTF.

The V call is TRBV14, the J call TRBJ2-5; D uncertain. Trimming removed 2 bases from V and 5 bases from J, with 6 bases in between. Germline CDR1 reads SGHDN; CDR2 reads FVKESK. This CDR3 region has 12 residues. Here the CDR3 reads CASSQPHETQYF. CDR3 DNA: TGTGCCAGCAGCCAACCCCACGAGACCCAGTACTTC.

CDR3 sequence: CASSPTPNPGETQYF. CDR3 bases: TGCGCCAGCAGCCCGACACCCAACCCGGGGGAGACCCAGTACTTC. The chain joins TRBV5-1 to TRBJ2-5, with TRBD2 as a possible D gene (5 bases). V was clipped by 4 bases and J by 5 bases, with 18 bases between them. The CDR3 extends over 15 amino acids. CDR1 is SGHRS, CDR2 YFSETQ, per germline.

This rearrangement joins TRBV28 to TRBJ1-1; 9 nucleotides align to TRBD1. The germline V gene has CDR1 MDHEN and CDR2 SYDVKM. The CDR3 has 14 residues. Losses at the gene ends were 6 bases for V and 4 bases for J; bases not matched to a gene: 6. The chain's CDR3 is CASRGDRVITEAFF. DNA of the CDR3: TGTGCCAGCAGGGGGGACAGGGTAATCACTGAAGCTTTCTTT. The complete variable domain, with remaining parts taken from reference TRBV28 and TRBJ1-1, reads DVKVTQSSRYLVKRTGEKVFLECVQDMDHENMFWYRQDPGLGLRLIYFSYDVKMKEKGDIPEGYSVSREKKERFSLILESASTNQTSMYLCASRGDRVITEAFFGQGTRLTVV.

The gene calls are TRBV7-8 and TRBJ2-1; 8 nucleotides align to TRBD2. Unmatched junction bases numbered 5, after V lost 6 bases and J lost 4 bases. From germline, CDR1 is SGHVS and CDR2 FQNEAQ. This CDR3 has 14 residues. The CDR3: CASRPGLGYNEQFF. CDR3 nucleotide sequence: TGTGCCAGCAGACCGGGACTAGGGTACAATGAGCAGTTCTTC.

The J gene is TRBJ1-5, the V gene TRBV5-1; D unresolved. V gave up 0 bases and J gave up 10 bases, with 11 bases separating them. The V gene's germline CDR1 is SGHRS and CDR2 YFSETQ. This CDR3 is built from 13 residues. The CDR3 region has the DNA TGCGCCAGCAGCTTGGTAACCGAAGGACCCCAGCATTTT. Amino acids: CASSLVTEGPQHF.

Relative to its sample, this clone is large (0.1 to 1%). The CDR3 here is CSASPIDRAGANVLTF. The DNA of the CDR3 is TGCAGTGCTAGTCCTATAGACAGGGCTGGGGCCAACGTCCTGACTTTC. This chain links TRBV20-1 with TRBJ2-6; 7 bases are shared with TRBD1. The V gene's germline CDR1 is DFQATT and CDR2 SNEGSKA (reference sequence). The junction had 7 bases not matched to a gene; V was cut back by 3 bases and J by 2 bases. The CDR3 has 16 amino acids.

The chain is built from TRBV5-1 and TRBJ2-7; D is tentatively TRBD1 or TRBD2 (7 bases each). CDR3 length equals 15 residues. V shed 4 bases and J shed 2 bases, with 16 bases lying between them. CDR1 and CDR2 from the germline V gene are SGHRS and YFSETQ. The CDR3 coding sequence is TGCGCCAGCAGCCCGAGGCAGGGGGGGACCTACGAGCAGTACTTC. Translation: CASSPRQGGTYEQYF. Using reference TRBV5-1 and TRBJ2-7 for the parts outside the CDR3, the full variable domain is KAGVTQTPRYLIKTRGQQVTLSCSPISGHRSVSWYQQTPGQGLQFLFEYFSETQRNKGNFPGRFSGRQFSNSRSEMNVSTLELGDSALYLCASSPRQGGTYEQYFGPGTRLTVT.

The rearrangement links TRBV3-1 (or the pseudogene TRBV3-2) to TRBJ2-1, with 11 nucleotides matching TRBD2. Germline CDR1 and CDR2: LGHDT and YNNKEL (reference sequence). V lost 4 bases and J lost 8; bases outside the gene matches: 7. This CDR3 is built from 15 residues. The CDR3 region is CASSPTSGSGDEQFF. The CDR3 DNA sequence: TGTGCCAGCAGCCCCACTAGCGGGAGTGGCGATGAGCAGTTCTTC.

This sequence joins TRBV5-1 and TRBJ2-1; no clear D gene. This CDR3 region has 13 residues. Trimming left V 0 bases short and J 2 bases short, with 3 bases between. Germline CDR1 reads SGHRS; CDR2 reads YFSETQ. The CDR3 is CASSLETYNEQFF. The CDR3 nucleotides read TGCGCCAGCAGCTTGGAAACCTACAATGAGCAGTTCTTC. The variable domain in full, with the rest retrieved from reference TRBV5-1 and TRBJ2-1, is KAGVTQTPRYLIKTRGQQVTLSCSPISGHRSVSWYQQTPGQGLQFLFEYFSETQRNKGNFPGRFSGRQFSNSRSEMNVSTLELGDSALYLCASSLETYNEQFFGPGTRLTVL.